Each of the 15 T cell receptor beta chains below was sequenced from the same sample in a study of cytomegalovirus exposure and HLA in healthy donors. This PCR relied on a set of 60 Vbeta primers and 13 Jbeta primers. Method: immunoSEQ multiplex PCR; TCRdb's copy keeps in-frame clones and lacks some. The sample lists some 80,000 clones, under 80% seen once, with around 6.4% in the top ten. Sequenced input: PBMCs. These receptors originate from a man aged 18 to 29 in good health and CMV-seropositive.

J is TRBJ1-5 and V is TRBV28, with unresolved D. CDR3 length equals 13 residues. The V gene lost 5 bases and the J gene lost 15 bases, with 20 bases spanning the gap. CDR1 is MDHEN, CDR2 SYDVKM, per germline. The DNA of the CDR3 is TGTGCCAGCAGTCCCCCCGCGACTCTTACGGGGCATTTT. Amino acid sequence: CASSPPATLTGHF.

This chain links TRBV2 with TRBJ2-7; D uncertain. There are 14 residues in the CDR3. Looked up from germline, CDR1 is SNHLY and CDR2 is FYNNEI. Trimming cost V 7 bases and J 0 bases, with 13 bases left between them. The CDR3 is CASKLAEASYEQYF. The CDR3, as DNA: TGTGCCAGCAAATTGGCAGAGGCCTCCTACGAGCAGTACTTC.

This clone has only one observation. The CDR3 DNA is TGTGCCAGCAGTTACTCGTCACAGGGAGAGATTCACGAGCAGTACTTC. Translating gives CASSYSSQGEIHEQYF. The V call is TRBV6-5, the J call TRBJ2-7; a possible D gene is TRBD1 (6 bases). Germline V CDR1 and CDR2: MNHEY, SVGAGI. This CDR3 contains 16 residues. Trimming stripped 0 bases from V and 5 bases from J, with 17 bases between.

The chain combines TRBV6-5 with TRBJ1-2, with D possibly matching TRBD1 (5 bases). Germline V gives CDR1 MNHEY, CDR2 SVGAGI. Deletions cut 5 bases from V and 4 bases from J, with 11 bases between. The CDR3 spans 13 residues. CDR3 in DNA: TGTGCCAGCAGTGACGGGGGAGGCTATGGCTACACCTTC. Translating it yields CASSDGGGYGYTF.

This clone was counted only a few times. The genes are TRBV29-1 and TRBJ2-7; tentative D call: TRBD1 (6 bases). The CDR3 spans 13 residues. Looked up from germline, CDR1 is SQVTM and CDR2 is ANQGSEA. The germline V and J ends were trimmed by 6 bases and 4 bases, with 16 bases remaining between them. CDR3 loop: CSVQTGWEYEQYF. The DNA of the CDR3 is TGCAGCGTCCAGACAGGTTGGGAATACGAGCAGTACTTC.

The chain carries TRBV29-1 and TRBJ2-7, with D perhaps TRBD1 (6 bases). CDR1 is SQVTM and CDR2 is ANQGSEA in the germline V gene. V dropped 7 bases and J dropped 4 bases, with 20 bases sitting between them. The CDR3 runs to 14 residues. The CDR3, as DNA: TGCAGCGCCGCCCTCGGGACACCATGGTACGAGCAGTACTTC. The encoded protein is CSAALGTPWYEQYF.

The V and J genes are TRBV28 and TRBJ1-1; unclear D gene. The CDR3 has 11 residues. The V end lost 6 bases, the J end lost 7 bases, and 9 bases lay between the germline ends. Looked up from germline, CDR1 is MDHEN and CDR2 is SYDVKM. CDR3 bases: TGTGCCAGCAGGTCTAGCCTTGAAGCTTTCTTT. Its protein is CASRSSLEAFF.

The CDR3 region has the DNA TGTGCCAGCAGTGAAGCGCTTCGGAGGGCTCCTTATGGCTACACCTTC. Translating it yields CASSEALRRAPYGYTF. The rearrangement uses TRBV2 and TRBJ1-2; no clear D. Germline CDR1 reads SNHLY; CDR2 reads FYNNEI. Trimming left V 0 bases short and J 5 bases short, with 16 bases between. CDR3 length equals 16 residues.

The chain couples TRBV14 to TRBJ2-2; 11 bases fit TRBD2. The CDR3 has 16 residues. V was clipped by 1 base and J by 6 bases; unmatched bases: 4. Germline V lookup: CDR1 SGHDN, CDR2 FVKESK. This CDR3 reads CASSQATSGSAGELFF. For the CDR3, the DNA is TGTGCCAGCAGCCAAGCAACTAGCGGGAGTGCCGGGGAGCTGTTTTTT.

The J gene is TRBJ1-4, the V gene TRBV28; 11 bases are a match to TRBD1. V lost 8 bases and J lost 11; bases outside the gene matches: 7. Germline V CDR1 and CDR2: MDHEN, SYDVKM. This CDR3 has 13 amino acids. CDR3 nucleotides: TGTGCCAGCGCCCCCGGGACAGGGGGGAAACTGTTTTTT. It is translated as CASAPGTGGKLFF.

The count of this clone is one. The CDR3 DNA sequence: TGTGCCGAGCGGGGCGGGATTTATGGCTACACCTTC. Amino acids: CAERGGIYGYTF. The J gene is TRBJ1-2, the V gene TRBV28; possibly TRBD1 for D (5 bases). Per the germline V gene, CDR1 is MDHEN and CDR2 is SYDVKM. V was shortened by 11 bases and J by 5 bases, with 15 bases between the two germline ends. CDR3 length: 12 amino acids.

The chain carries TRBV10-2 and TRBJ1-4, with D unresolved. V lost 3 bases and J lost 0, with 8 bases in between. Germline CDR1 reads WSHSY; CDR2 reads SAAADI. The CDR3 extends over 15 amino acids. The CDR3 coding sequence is TGCGCCAGCAGTGAAAAGCAGGCAACTAATGAAAAACTGTTTTTT. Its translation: CASSEKQATNEKLFF.

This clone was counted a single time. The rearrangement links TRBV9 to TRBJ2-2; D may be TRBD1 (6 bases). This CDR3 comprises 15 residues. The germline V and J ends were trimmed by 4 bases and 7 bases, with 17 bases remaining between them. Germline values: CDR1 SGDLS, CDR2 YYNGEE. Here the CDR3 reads CASSTRTAWSGELFF. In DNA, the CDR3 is TGTGCCAGCAGCACCCGGACAGCGTGGAGCGGGGAGCTGTTTTTT.

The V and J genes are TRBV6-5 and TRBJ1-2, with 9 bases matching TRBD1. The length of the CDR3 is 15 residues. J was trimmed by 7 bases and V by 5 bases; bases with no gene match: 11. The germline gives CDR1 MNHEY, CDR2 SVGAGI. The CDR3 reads CASSGGRTGEFGYTF. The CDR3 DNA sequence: TGTGCCAGCAGTGGGGGAAGGACAGGGGAGTTTGGCTACACCTTC.

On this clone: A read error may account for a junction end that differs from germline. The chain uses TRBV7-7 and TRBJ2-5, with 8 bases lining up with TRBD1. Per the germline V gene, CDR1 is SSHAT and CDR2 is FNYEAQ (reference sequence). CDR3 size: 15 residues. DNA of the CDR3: TGTGCTAGCAGCTTAGGCAGGGGGCGGCAAGAGACCCAGTACTTC. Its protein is CASSLGRGRQETQYF.